These 23 T cell receptor beta chains were all obtained from the same sample, sequenced in a study of blood T cell repertoires in COVID-19. Produced via immunoSEQ multiplex PCR; TCRdb's table is partial and in-frame only. In the table there are about 180,000 clones, almost 80% of which are singletons. The sample taken for sequencing was PBMCs or T cells enriched from blood (not recorded which). These receptors originate from a woman aged 50 to 65 who had recovered from COVID-19.

This chain uses TRBV5-1 with TRBJ2-7; 7 positions match TRBD1. This CDR3 spans 15 amino acids. V trimming: 4 bases; J trimming: 9 bases; junction bases outside the gene matches: 16. Germline CDR1 is SGHRS and CDR2 is YFSETQ. The CDR3 is CASSPSGTEPTRQYF. For the CDR3, the DNA is TGCGCCAGCAGCCCTTCCGGGACAGAGCCTACGAGGCAGTACTTC.

This rearrangement joins TRBV27 to TRBJ2-1; no clear D. V lost 5 bases and J 3 bases, leaving 8 bases between the germline ends. The germline gives CDR1 MNHEY, CDR2 SMNVEV (reference sequence). There are 13 residues in the CDR3. CDR3 sequence reads: CASSPRLYNEQFF. CDR3 bases: TGTGCCAGCAGTCCGCGCCTCTACAATGAGCAGTTCTTC.

The V call is TRBV6-6, the J call TRBJ1-3; tentatively, D is TRBD1 (6 bases). V gave up 5 bases and J gave up 0 bases, with 23 bases separating them. Germline assignment: CDR1 MNHNY and CDR2 SVGAGI (reference sequence). There are 19 residues in the CDR3. This CDR3 reads CASSRKPATGYSSGNTIYF. The DNA of the CDR3 is TGTGCCAGCAGTCGTAAACCGGCGACAGGCTATTCCTCTGGAAACACCATATATTTT.

V usage is TRBV11-1 and J usage is TRBJ2-1, with D unclear. Per germline, CDR1 SGHAT and CDR2 FQDESV (reference sequence). The CDR3 has 13 residues. Deletions cut 1 base from V and 8 bases from J, with 9 bases between. In nucleotides, the CDR3 is TGTGCCAGCAGCTTAGAAGCCCCTCATGAGCAGTTCTTC. Its translation is CASSLEAPHEQFF.

This rearrangement joins TRBV7-5 to TRBJ1-1; the table's D gene call, TRBD1, was not cross checked with the DNA. TRBV7-5 is recorded as a pseudogene. There are 10 residues in the CDR3. CDR3 residues: CVRGPTEAFF. CDR3 in DNA: TGTGTCAGAGGCCCGACTGAAGCTTTCTTT.

This chain uses TRBV6-1 with TRBJ2-2; D remains ambiguous. CDR3 length equals 15 residues. CDR1 MNHNS and CDR2 SASEGT come from the germline V gene. V dropped 2 bases and J dropped 2 bases, with 9 bases sitting between them. The CDR3 nucleotides are TGTGCCAGCAGTGAACCGGGTTCAAACACCGGGGAGCTGTTTTTT. This codes for CASSEPGSNTGELFF.

This sequence joins TRBV6-6 and TRBJ2-7; D remains ambiguous. With 0 bases removed from V and 1 base from J, the gap between germline ends came to 4 bases. Germline V gives CDR1 MNHNY, CDR2 SVGAGI (reference sequence). There are 13 residues in the CDR3. The CDR3 sequence is CASSYSESYEQYF. The CDR3 DNA is TGTGCCAGCAGTTACTCGGAGTCCTACGAGCAGTACTTC.

The chain uses TRBV27 and TRBJ2-1; D is possibly TRBD2 (5 bases). The germline V gene has CDR1 MNHEY and CDR2 SMNVEV (reference sequence). The length of the CDR3 is 13 residues. With 2 bases removed from V and 3 bases from J, the gap between germline ends came to 5 bases. As DNA, the CDR3 is TGTGCCAGCAGTTTAGAGGGCTACAATGAGCAGTTCTTC. This sequence encodes CASSLEGYNEQFF.

This clone was picked up many times. The genes are TRBV3-1 (or the pseudogene TRBV3-2) and TRBJ2-7; D is unresolved. Germline loops: CDR1 LGHDT, CDR2 YNNKEL (reference sequence). The CDR3 extends over 15 amino acids. Trimming cost V 1 base and J 4 bases, with 14 bases left between them. The CDR3 bases are TGTGCCAGCAGCCAAGGACTCATAGAGGCGTACGAGCAGTACTTC. This encodes CASSQGLIEAYEQYF.

The chain employs TRBV6-2 or TRBV6-3 and TRBJ2-3; no firm D call. The CDR3 is 12 amino acids. Germline CDR1 reads MNHEY; CDR2 reads SVGEGT. V was shortened by 4 bases and J by 1 base, with 3 bases between the two germline ends. CDR3 residues: CASSSGTDTQYF. CDR3 bases: TGTGCCAGCAGTTCGGGCACAGATACGCAGTATTTT.

The sample holds a few counts of this clone. The V call is TRBV2, the J call TRBJ2-5, with no clear D. CDR3 size: 11 residues. Germline loops: CDR1 SNHLY, CDR2 FYNNEI. V was pared by 8 bases and J by 5 bases, with 9 bases between. The CDR3 bases are TGTGCCAGCGAGAGACTGGAGACCCAGTACTTC. Its translation: CASERLETQYF.

The chain combines TRBV7-9 with TRBJ1-1; perhaps TRBD1 as D (5 bases). Looked up from germline, CDR1 is SEHNR and CDR2 is FQNEAQ (reference sequence). CDR3 length: 15 residues. V lost 4 bases to trimming and J lost 1 base, with 13 bases between them. This CDR3 is CASSSRGRRNTEAFF. In nucleotides, the CDR3 is TGTGCCAGCAGCTCGCGGGGGAGAAGGAACACTGAAGCTTTCTTT.

The rearrangement joins TRBV28 to TRBJ1-1; D uncertain. There are 13 residues in the CDR3. The ends were cut back, 5 bases at V and 1 base at J, with 8 bases in the middle. Per the germline V gene, CDR1 is MDHEN and CDR2 is SYDVKM. The CDR3 nucleotides read TGTGCCAGCAGTGCCCCCGGGAACACTGAAGCTTTCTTT. Translated: CASSAPGNTEAFF.

This clone came up many times. The chain uses TRBV21-1 and TRBJ2-7; the D call of TRBD2 is as the table states it, not checked on the DNA. TRBV21-1 corresponds to a pseudogene. The CDR3 contains 10 residues. The DNA for the CDR3 is TGTGCCAGCACCCTCTTAGAGCAGTACTTC. It encodes CASTLLEQYF.

V gene TRBV30 combines with J gene TRBJ1-5; perhaps TRBD1 as D (6 bases). The CDR3 contains 13 residues. Germline V gives CDR1 GTSNPN, CDR2 SVGIG (reference sequence). The V gene lost 2 bases and the J gene lost 4 bases, with 9 bases spanning the gap. The CDR3 region is CAWSPGENQPQHF. The CDR3 DNA reads TGTGCCTGGAGTCCAGGGGAAAATCAGCCCCAGCATTTT.

The CDR3 loop is CASKWGQGTEAFF. In DNA form, the CDR3 reads TGTGCCAGTAAATGGGGCCAAGGGACTGAAGCTTTCTTT. V gene TRBV19 combines with J gene TRBJ1-1; tentatively, D is TRBD1 (5 bases). CDR1 is LNHDA, CDR2 SQIVND, per germline (reference sequence). V was cut by 7 bases and J by 5 bases, with 14 bases left in between. The CDR3 spans 13 residues.

The V gene is TRBV24-1, the J gene TRBJ1-2; D may be TRBD1 (5 bases). V lost 4 bases and J lost 4, with 12 bases in between. In germline, CDR1 is KGHDR, CDR2 SFDVKD. This CDR3 comprises 14 residues. The CDR3 nucleotides read TGTGCCACCAGTGACTCAGGGAGGGGCTATGGCTACACCTTC. Protein product: CATSDSGRGYGYTF.

The chain is built from TRBV6-1 and TRBJ2-7; 10 nucleotides align to TRBD2. The germline gives CDR1 MNHNS, CDR2 SASEGT. Losses at the gene ends were 2 bases for V and 2 bases for J; bases not matched to a gene: 3. This CDR3 contains 15 residues. This CDR3 reads CASSEPSGSTYEQYF. The CDR3 region has the DNA TGTGCCAGCAGTGAACCTAGCGGGAGTACCTACGAGCAGTACTTC.

This chain uses TRBV12-3 or TRBV12-4 with TRBJ1-2, with D maybe TRBD1 (5 bases). The CDR3 loop spans 13 amino acids. Deletions cut 6 bases from V and 4 bases from J, with 12 bases between. The CDR3 sequence: CASSPGWGYGYTF. CDR3 nucleotide sequence: TGTGCCAGCAGCCCAGGGTGGGGCTATGGCTACACCTTC.

The chain has TRBV10-3 and TRBJ2-7; the D is unclear. V was pared by 9 bases and J by 0 bases, with 15 bases between. Germline loops: CDR1 ENHRY, CDR2 SYGVKD. The CDR3 consists of 14 residues. CDR3 DNA sequence: TGTGCCATGCAGCCTCAGGTTAACTCCTACGAGCAGTACTTC. Protein product: CAMQPQVNSYEQYF.

In the case of this clone: Other DNA sequences of this sample code for an identical CDR3. The CDR3 sequence is CASSFSGQPQHF. Written as DNA, the CDR3 is TGTGCCAGCAGTTTCAGTGGTCAGCCCCAGCATTTT. The chain uses TRBV28 and TRBJ1-5; D is unresolved. This CDR3 spans 12 amino acids. The germline V and J ends were trimmed by 3 bases and 6 bases, with 6 bases remaining between them. In germline, CDR1 is MDHEN, CDR2 SYDVKM. Full variable domain (remainder filled in from reference TRBV28 and TRBJ1-5): DVKVTQSSRYLVKRTGEKVFLECVQDMDHENMFWYRQDPGLGLRLIYFSYDVKMKEKGDIPEGYSVSREKKERFSLILESASTNQTSMYLCASSFSGQPQHFGDGTRLSIL.

Ten or more counts support this clone. The chain joins TRBV5-4 to TRBJ2-7; 15 bases are a match to TRBD2. The V gene's germline CDR1 is SGHNT and CDR2 YYREEE (reference sequence). The trim removed 4 bases at V and 7 bases at J, leaving 9 bases unmatched. The length of the CDR3 is 16 residues. The CDR3 spells CASSPRRTSGRVEQYF. The CDR3 nucleotides are TGTGCCAGCAGCCCCCGACGGACTAGCGGGAGGGTGGAGCAGTACTTC.

The rearrangement uses TRBV14 and TRBJ1-2; D uncertain. CDR3 length: 13 amino acids. CDR1 is SGHDN and CDR2 is FVKESK in the germline V gene. Deletions cut 3 bases from V and 2 bases from J, with 7 bases between. CDR3 sequence: CASSHRGNYGYTF. The CDR3 DNA follows: TGTGCCAGCAGCCACCGAGGGAACTATGGCTACACCTTC.